Listed below are T cell receptor beta chains from one sample, sequenced in a study of OX40 agonist ivuxolimab in advanced cancers. Using immunoSEQ multiplex PCR, the repertoire was profiled, and TCRdb retains in-frame clones only, with some absent. The sample contains 84,000 or so clones, about 88% of which appear only once. The specimen was CD4+ or CD8+ T cells sorted from blood, collected in a trial of the OX40 agonist ivuxolimab. All receptors come from an adult with an advanced solid tumor such as melanoma, head and neck, liver or kidney cancer. Both conserved end residues are part of each CDR3. D genes are given only for firm matches. For some rows the clone size is stated as once, few or many, or as a class when expanded; others skip it.

size: NA; J: TRBJ2-3; D: TRBD2; V: TRBV7-9; DNA: TGTGCCAGCAGCTTGACTAGCGGTACGCAGTATTTT; CDR3: CASSLTSGTQYF
size: NA; J: TRBJ1-2; D: NA; V: TRBV29-1; DNA: TGCAGCGTTGGAGGGGGGGATCCCTATGGCTACACCTTC; CDR3: CSVGGGDPYGYTF
size: NA; J: TRBJ2-2; D: NA; V: TRBV5-6; DNA: TGTGCCAGCAGCTTGCCCGGAACCGGGGAGCTGTTTTTT; CDR3: CASSLPGTGELFF
size: NA; J: TRBJ2-7; D: NA; V: TRBV7-9; DNA: TGTGCCAGCAGTCTAAGGCCCCAGAATCACTACGAGCAGTACTTC; CDR3: CASSLRPQNHYEQYF
size: NA; J: TRBJ2-7; D: NA; V: TRBV20-1; DNA: TGCAGTGCTAAAGCCAGCTACGAGCAGTACTTC; CDR3: CSAKASYEQYF
size: NA; J: TRBJ1-2; D: NA; V: TRBV23-1; DNA: TGCGCCAGCAACCGACCTAGGGCAGGGCGAGGGTATGGCTACACCTTC; CDR3: CASNRPRAGRGYGYTF
size: NA; J: TRBJ2-3; D: NA; V: TRBV11-1; DNA: TGTGCCAGCAGCTTAGCGCCCGGCGGGGCGAGAGATACGCAGTATTTT; CDR3: CASSLAPGGARDTQYF
size: NA; J: TRBJ2-5; D: NA; V: TRBV2; DNA: TGTGCCAGCAGTGAAGCGCTTTTAGGGGAGACCCAGTACTTC; CDR3: CASSEALLGETQYF
size: NA; J: TRBJ1-6; D: NA; V: TRBV28; DNA: TGTGCCAGCAGTGGGGAACGTAGTGATTCACCCCTCCACTTT; CDR3: CASSGERSDSPLHF
size: NA; J: TRBJ2-2; D: NA; V: TRBV5-8; DNA: TGTGCCAGCAGTCGCACCGGGGAGCTGTTTTTT; CDR3: CASSRTGELFF
size: NA; J: TRBJ2-7; D: TRBD1; V: TRBV6-6; DNA: TGTGCCAGCAGGCCCGACAGGGGTCTATACTACGAGCAGTACTTC; CDR3: CASRPDRGLYYEQYF
size: NA; J: TRBJ1-1; D: NA; V: TRBV27; DNA: TGTGCCAGCAGTTTCTCTTACGAAGGTGAAGCTTTCTTT; CDR3: CASSFSYEGEAFF
size: few; J: TRBJ1-2; D: NA; V: TRBV5-5; DNA: TGTGCCAGCAGCCACGGTCCAGGGAAGGGAGGGGGCTATGGCTACACCTTC; CDR3: CASSHGPGKGGGYGYTF
size: NA; J: TRBJ1-2; D: TRBD1; V: TRBV10-2; DNA: TGCGCCAGCAGCGAAGACAGGGTTAACTATGGCTACACCTTC; CDR3: CASSEDRVNYGYTF
size: NA; J: TRBJ2-3; D: TRBD1; V: TRBV27; DNA: TGTGCCAGCAGTTTTCGAGTCAGACAGGGTGACACAGATACGCAGTATTTT; CDR3: CASSFRVRQGDTDTQYF
size: NA; J: TRBJ1-6; D: NA; V: TRBV7-3; DNA: TGTGCCAGCAGCCTCAGAAGGACAACGTATAATTCACCCCTCCACTTT; CDR3: CASSLRRTTYNSPLHF
size: NA; J: TRBJ1-1; D: NA; V: TRBV5-1; DNA: TGCGCCAGCAGCTTTGGTGGGAACACTGAAGCTTTCTTT; CDR3: CASSFGGNTEAFF
size: NA; J: TRBJ1-2; D: NA; V: TRBV4-1; DNA: TGCGCCAGCAGCCAAGACGAGGGTACGGGCTATGGCTACACCTTC; CDR3: CASSQDEGTGYGYTF
size: NA; J: TRBJ2-7; D: NA; V: TRBV29-1; DNA: TGCAGCGTCCAATACAGCTACGAGCAGTACTTC; CDR3: CSVQYSYEQYF
size: NA; J: TRBJ1-1; D: TRBD1; V: TRBV4-2; DNA: TGTGCCAGCAGCCAAGAGCGCATACAGGGGTCAAGGAACACTGAAGCTTTCTTT; CDR3: CASSQERIQGSRNTEAFF
size: NA; J: TRBJ2-7; D: TRBD1; V: TRBV30; DNA: TGTGCCTGCATCCGGGACAGCTCCTACGAGCAGTACTTC; CDR3: CACIRDSSYEQYF
size: NA; J: TRBJ2-1; D: TRBD2; V: TRBV7-2; DNA: TGTGCCAGCAGCCCCCGGACTAGCGAAGGAAAGCAGTTCTTC; CDR3: CASSPRTSEGKQFF
size: NA; J: TRBJ2-5; D: NA; V: TRBV30; DNA: TGTGCCTGGATGGTATCTTCTGGGACCCAGTACTTC; CDR3: CAWMVSSGTQYF
size: NA; J: TRBJ2-5; D: NA; V: TRBV7-2; DNA: TGTGCCAGCAGCTTAGCCCCGACAGGTAGGGGCCAAGAGACCCAGTACTTC; CDR3: CASSLAPTGRGQETQYF
size: NA; J: TRBJ2-2; D: NA; V: TRBV19; DNA: TGTGCCAGTAGTATCACCAGACCTCCCAGCCGGGAGCTGTTTTTT; CDR3: CASSITRPPSRELFF
size: NA; J: TRBJ1-5; D: NA; V: TRBV4-2; DNA: TGTGCCAGCAGCCAAGATGGGCAGGCCGGGGCGCCCAATCAGCCCCAGCATTTT; CDR3: CASSQDGQAGAPNQPQHF
size: NA; J: TRBJ1-2; D: NA; V: TRBV6-4; DNA: TGTGCCAGCAGTGACCGCTATGGCTACACCTTC; CDR3: CASSDRYGYTF
size: NA; J: TRBJ2-7; D: TRBD1; V: TRBV29-1; DNA: TGCAGCGTTGATGGAGACAGGGGCCACGAGCAGTACTTC; CDR3: CSVDGDRGHEQYF
size: once; J: TRBJ1-5; D: TRBD1; V: TRBV5-5; DNA: TGTGCCAGCAGCGAGGGACAGGGGCTCTGGGGGAATCAGCCCCAGCATTTT; CDR3: CASSEGQGLWGNQPQHF
size: few; J: TRBJ2-3; D: NA; V: TRBV29-1; DNA: TGCAGCGTTTTAGGGACAAGCACAGATACGCAGTATTTT; CDR3: CSVLGTSTDTQYF
size: NA; J: TRBJ1-2; D: NA; V: TRBV14; DNA: TGTGCCAGCAGCCAAGCAAGGGGCTCAGCTAACTATGGCTACACCTTC; CDR3: CASSQARGSANYGYTF
size: NA; J: TRBJ2-7; D: NA; V: TRBV30; DNA: TGTGCCTGGAGTGTCGTCGGGGGGCAGCAGTACTTC; CDR3: CAWSVVGGQQYF
size: NA; J: TRBJ2-2; D: NA; V: TRBV30; DNA: TGTGCCTGGAGTCAGGGGGGGGCCGGGGAGCTGTTTTTT; CDR3: CAWSQGGAGELFF
size: NA; J: TRBJ1-6; D: NA; V: TRBV10-1; DNA: TGCGCCAGCAGTCTGGATCGGGAGGACAATTCACCCCTCCACTTT; CDR3: CASSLDREDNSPLHF
size: NA; J: TRBJ2-7; D: NA; V: TRBV5-1; DNA: TGCGCCAGCAGCTTGACTGCCCCCACCTACGAGCAGTACTTC; CDR3: CASSLTAPTYEQYF
size: NA; J: TRBJ2-5; D: NA; V: TRBV2; DNA: TGTGCCAGCAGTGTGGGGTCGGGGCAAGAGACCCAGTACTTC; CDR3: CASSVGSGQETQYF
size: NA; J: TRBJ2-2; D: NA; V: TRBV11-2; DNA: TGTGCCAGCAGCTTGCCCAACAAGTACACCGGGGAGCTGTTTTTT; CDR3: CASSLPNKYTGELFF
size: NA; J: TRBJ2-2; D: TRBD2; V: TRBV11-2; DNA: TGTGCCAGCAGAGTACTAGCGGGAGGATGGGACACCGGGGAGCTGTTTTTT; CDR3: CASRVLAGGWDTGELFF
size: NA; J: TRBJ2-7; D: NA; V: TRBV6-5; DNA: TGTGCCAGCAGCAAACTCTACAAGCAGTACTTC; CDR3: CASSKLYKQYF
size: NA; J: TRBJ1-3; D: NA; V: TRBV30; DNA: TGTGCCTGGAGATCGAGCCCAGGAGGGACTGGAAACACCATATATTTT; CDR3: CAWRSSPGGTGNTIYF
size: NA; J: TRBJ1-6; D: TRBD1; V: TRBV13; DNA: TGTGCCAGCAGCTCCGGGACAGGGAATTCACCCCTCCACTTT; CDR3: CASSSGTGNSPLHF
size: once; J: TRBJ1-6; D: TRBD1; V: TRBV7-2; DNA: TGTGCCAGCAGCATCGACAGGGTGTCCTATAATTCACCCCTCCACTTT; CDR3: CASSIDRVSYNSPLHF
size: NA; J: TRBJ1-1; D: NA; V: TRBV5-1; DNA: TGCGCCAGCAGCTTGGGAGGGGGGTATATCACTGAAGCTTTCTTT; CDR3: CASSLGGGYITEAFF
size: NA; J: TRBJ2-7; D: NA; V: TRBV2; DNA: TGTGCCAGCCTCCTAAGGCAGGTTTCCTACGAGCAGTACTTC; CDR3: CASLLRQVSYEQYF
size: few; J: TRBJ2-6; D: NA; V: TRBV27; DNA: TGTGCCAGCAGTCCTAGGGGGACAAGGGAGTCTGGGGCCAACGTCCTGACTTTC; CDR3: CASSPRGTRESGANVLTF
size: NA; J: TRBJ1-2; D: NA; V: TRBV27; DNA: TGTGCCAGCAGTTTATTCGGCCGGACCCAAACCGGCTACACCTTC; CDR3: CASSLFGRTQTGYTF
size: NA; J: TRBJ2-1; D: TRBD2; V: TRBV4-3; DNA: TGCGCCAGCAGCCCCCGAAGTAGCGGGAACAATGAGCAGTTCTTC; CDR3: CASSPRSSGNNEQFF
size: once; J: TRBJ2-2; D: NA; V: TRBV7-2; DNA: TGTGCCAGCAGCTTTGGCACCGGGGAGCTGTTTTTT; CDR3: CASSFGTGELFF